The following is a T cell receptor (beta chain) sequence with its context. Its antigen is not identified. The PCR contained 60 Vbeta and 13 Jbeta primers. TCRdb keeps only in-frame clones here, not all; method: immunoSEQ multiplex PCR. The repertoire holds about 160,000 clones, with 70% to 90% as singletons. V lost 5 bases and J lost 8; bases outside the gene matches: 10. CDR1 is SEHNR, CDR2 FQNEAQ, per germline (reference sequence). CDR3 length: 14 amino acids. The data were obtained in a study of cytomegalovirus exposure and HLA in healthy donors. Points from the study as a whole: Association with HLA alleles at 0.05 false discovery rate was found for approximately 18,000 TCR beta sequences in a later analysis. The authors later found HLA-associated TCR beta chains more clonally expanded than equally common others.

Donors sampled were nominally healthy, though unrecorded immune exposures were likely. Specimen: PBMCs. This chain connects TRBV7-9 to TRBJ1-1; 8 positions agree with TRBD1. This clonotype was sampled from a man aged 18 to 30 in good health and CMV-seropositive. CDR3 DNA: TGTGCCAGCAGCAAGACAGGGGCCCTCCCGGAAGCTTTCTTT. As protein: CASSKTGALPEAFF. The full variable domain, rest sourced from reference TRBV7-9 and TRBJ1-1, is DTGVSQNPRHKITKRGQNVTFRCDPISEHNRLYWYRQTLGQGPEFLTYFQNEAQLEKSRLLSDRFSAERPKGSFSTLEIQRTEQGDSAMYLCASSKTGALPEAFFGQGTRLTVV.